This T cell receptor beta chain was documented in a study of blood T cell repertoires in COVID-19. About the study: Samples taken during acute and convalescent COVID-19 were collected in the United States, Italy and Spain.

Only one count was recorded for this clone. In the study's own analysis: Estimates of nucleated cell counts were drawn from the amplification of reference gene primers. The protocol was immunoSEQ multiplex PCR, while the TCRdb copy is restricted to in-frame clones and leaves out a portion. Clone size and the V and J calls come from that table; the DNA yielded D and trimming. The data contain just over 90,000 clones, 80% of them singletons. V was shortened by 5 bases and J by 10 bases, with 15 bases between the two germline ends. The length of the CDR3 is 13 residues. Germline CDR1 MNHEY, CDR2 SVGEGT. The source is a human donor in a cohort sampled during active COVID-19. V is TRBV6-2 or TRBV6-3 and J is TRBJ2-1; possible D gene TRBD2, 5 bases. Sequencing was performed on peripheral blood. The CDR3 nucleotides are TGTGCCAGCAGTACCGGACGGGGAAGGGAGCAGTTCTTC. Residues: CASSTGRGREQFF.